The text below deals with one T cell receptor (beta chain). The record originates from a study of CD8 T cells in ankylosing spondylitis. Germline-derived CDR1 and CDR2 are LGHNA and YNFKEQ. CDR3 length: 15 amino acids. Trimming pared 0 bases from V and 6 bases from J, leaving 14 bases between. Via MiXCR, TCRdb re-called the 5' RACE reads, giving one row per CDR3 protein. There are about 200,000 distinct CDR3 sequences in the sample; 9.5% to 15% occur only once, and about 17% lies in the top ten. The V call is TRBV4-2, the J call TRBJ1-2; no definite D call. The receptor comes from a male donor with ankylosing spondylitis or in good health (not recorded which). Material for sequencing was blood, either unsorted or a sorted T cell fraction (not recorded which). The CDR3 reads CASSQDRLPGNGYTF. CDR3 nucleotide sequence: TGTGCCAGCAGCCAAGATAGACTACCTGGGAATGGCTACACCTTC.